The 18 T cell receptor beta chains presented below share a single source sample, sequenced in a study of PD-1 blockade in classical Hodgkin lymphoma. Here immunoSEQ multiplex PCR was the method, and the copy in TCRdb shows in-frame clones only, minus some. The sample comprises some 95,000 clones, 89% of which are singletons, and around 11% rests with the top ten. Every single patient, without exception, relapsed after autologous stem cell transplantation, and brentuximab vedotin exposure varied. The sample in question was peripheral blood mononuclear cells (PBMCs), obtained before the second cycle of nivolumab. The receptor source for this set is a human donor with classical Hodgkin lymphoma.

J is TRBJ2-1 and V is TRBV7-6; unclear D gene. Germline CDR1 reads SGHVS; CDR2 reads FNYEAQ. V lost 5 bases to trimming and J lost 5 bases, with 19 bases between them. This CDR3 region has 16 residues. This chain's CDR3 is CASSPSSIPIHNEQFF. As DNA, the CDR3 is TGTGCCAGCAGCCCCTCTTCTATCCCAATACACAATGAGCAGTTCTTC.

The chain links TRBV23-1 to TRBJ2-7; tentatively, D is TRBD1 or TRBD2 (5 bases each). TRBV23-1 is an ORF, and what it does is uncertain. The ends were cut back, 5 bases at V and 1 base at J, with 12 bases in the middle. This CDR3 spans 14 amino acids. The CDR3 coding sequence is TGCGCCAGCAGTTACCGGGACGGATCCTACGAGCAGTACTTC. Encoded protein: CASSYRDGSYEQYF.

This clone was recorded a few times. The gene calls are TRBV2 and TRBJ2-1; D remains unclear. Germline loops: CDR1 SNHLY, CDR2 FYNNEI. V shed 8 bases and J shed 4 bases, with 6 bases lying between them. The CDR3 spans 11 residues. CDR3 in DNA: TGTGCCAGCGAAATTTACAATGAGCAGTTCTTC. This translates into CASEIYNEQFF. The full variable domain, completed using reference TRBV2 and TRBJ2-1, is EPEVTQTPSHQVTQMGQEVILRCVPISNHLYFYWYRQILGQKVEFLVSFYNNEISEKSEIFDDQFSVERPDGSNFTLKIRSTKLEDSAMYFCASEIYNEQFFGPGTRLTVL.

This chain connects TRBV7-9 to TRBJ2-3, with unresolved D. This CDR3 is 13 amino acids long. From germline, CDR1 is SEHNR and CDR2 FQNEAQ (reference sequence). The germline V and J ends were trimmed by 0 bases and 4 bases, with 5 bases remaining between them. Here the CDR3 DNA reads TGTGCCAGCAGCTTAGCGTCGGCAGATACGCAGTATTTT. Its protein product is CASSLASADTQYF.

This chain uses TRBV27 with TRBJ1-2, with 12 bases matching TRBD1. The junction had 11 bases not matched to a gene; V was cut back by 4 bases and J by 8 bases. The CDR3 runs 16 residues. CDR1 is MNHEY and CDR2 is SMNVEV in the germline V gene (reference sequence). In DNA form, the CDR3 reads TGTGCCAGCAGTTGGGCCGGGACAGGGGGCGCAGGGGGCTACACCTTC. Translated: CASSWAGTGGAGGYTF.

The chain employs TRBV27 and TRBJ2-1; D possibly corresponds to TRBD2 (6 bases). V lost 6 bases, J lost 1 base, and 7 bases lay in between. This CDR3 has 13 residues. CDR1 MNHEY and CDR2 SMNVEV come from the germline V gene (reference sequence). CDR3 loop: CASRDYSYNEQFF. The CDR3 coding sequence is TGTGCCAGCAGGGACTATTCCTACAATGAGCAGTTCTTC.

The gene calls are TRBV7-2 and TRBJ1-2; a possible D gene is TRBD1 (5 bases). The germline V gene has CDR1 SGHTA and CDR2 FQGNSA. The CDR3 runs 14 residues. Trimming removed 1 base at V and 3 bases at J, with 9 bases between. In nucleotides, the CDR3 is TGTGCCAGCAGCTTAGATGCAGGGCACTATGGCTACACCTTC. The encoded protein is CASSLDAGHYGYTF.

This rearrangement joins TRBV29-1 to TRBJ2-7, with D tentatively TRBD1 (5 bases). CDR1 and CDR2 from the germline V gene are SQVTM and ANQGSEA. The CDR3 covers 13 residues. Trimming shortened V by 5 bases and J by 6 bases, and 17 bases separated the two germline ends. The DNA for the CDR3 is TGCAGCGTTCCGCAGGGTCCCTTGGGCGAGCAGTACTTC. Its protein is CSVPQGPLGEQYF.

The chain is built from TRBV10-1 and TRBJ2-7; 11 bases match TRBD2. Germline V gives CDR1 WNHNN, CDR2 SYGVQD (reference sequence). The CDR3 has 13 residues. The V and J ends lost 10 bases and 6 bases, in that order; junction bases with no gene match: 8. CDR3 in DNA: TGCGCCAACTCTAGCGGGGGGCGTTGCGAGCAGTACTTC. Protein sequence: CANSSGGRCEQYF.

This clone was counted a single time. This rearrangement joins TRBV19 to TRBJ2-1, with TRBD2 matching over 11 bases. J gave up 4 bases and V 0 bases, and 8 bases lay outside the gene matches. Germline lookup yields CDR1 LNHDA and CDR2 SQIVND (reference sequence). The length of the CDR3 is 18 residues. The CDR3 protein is CASSIELFTSGGYNEQFF. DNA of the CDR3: TGTGCCAGTAGTATAGAGTTATTTACTAGCGGGGGTTACAATGAGCAGTTCTTC.

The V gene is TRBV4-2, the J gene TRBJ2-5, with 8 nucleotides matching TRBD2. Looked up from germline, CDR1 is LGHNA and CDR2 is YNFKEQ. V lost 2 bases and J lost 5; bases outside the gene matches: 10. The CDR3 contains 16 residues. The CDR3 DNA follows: TGTGCCAGCAGCCAAACTGCAAGCGGGAGAACCGAGACCCAGTACTTC. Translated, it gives CASSQTASGRTETQYF.

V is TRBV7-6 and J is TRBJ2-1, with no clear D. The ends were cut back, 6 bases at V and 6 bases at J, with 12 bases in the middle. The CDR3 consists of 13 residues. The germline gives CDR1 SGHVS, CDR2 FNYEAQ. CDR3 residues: CASRPPNVNEQFF. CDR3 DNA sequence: TGTGCCAGCAGACCCCCGAATGTCAATGAGCAGTTCTTC.

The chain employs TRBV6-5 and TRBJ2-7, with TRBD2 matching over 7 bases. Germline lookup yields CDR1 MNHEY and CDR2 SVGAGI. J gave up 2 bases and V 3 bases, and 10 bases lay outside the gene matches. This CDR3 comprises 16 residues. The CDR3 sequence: CASSYRVRGRPYEQYF. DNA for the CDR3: TGTGCCAGCAGTTATCGTGTGCGCGGGAGACCCTACGAGCAGTACTTC.

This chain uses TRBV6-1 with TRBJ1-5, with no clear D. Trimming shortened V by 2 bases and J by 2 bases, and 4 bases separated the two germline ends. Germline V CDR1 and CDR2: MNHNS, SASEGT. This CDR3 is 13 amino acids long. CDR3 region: CASSERGNQPQHF. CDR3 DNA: TGTGCCAGCAGTGAAAGGGGCAATCAGCCCCAGCATTTT.

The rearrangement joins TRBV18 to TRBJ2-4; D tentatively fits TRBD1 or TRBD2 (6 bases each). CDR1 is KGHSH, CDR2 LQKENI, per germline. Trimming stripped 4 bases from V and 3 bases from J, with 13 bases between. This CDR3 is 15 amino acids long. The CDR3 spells CASSQGEVVKNIQYF. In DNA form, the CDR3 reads TGTGCCAGCTCACAGGGGGAGGTTGTCAAAAACATTCAGTACTTC.

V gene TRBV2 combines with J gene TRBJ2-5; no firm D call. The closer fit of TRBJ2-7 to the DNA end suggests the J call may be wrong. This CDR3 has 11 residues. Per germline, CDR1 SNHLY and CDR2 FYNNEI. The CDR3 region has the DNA TGTGCCAGCAGAGGGATTTACGAGCAGTACTTC. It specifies CASRGIYEQYF.

The CDR3 bases are TGCGCCAGCAGCCAGGTAGCGGGAGACACCGGGGAGCTGTTTTTT. Translation gives CASSQVAGDTGELFF. J is TRBJ2-2 and V is TRBV4-1; 9 positions agree with TRBD2. V lost 3 bases, J lost 3 bases, and 2 bases stayed unmatched. CDR3 length equals 15 residues. Germline V gives CDR1 MGHRA, CDR2 YSYEKL.

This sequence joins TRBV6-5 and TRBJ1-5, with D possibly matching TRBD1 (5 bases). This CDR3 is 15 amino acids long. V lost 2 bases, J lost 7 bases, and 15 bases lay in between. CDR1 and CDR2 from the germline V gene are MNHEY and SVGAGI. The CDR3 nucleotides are TGTGCCAGCAGTTACGTGGGTCAAAGGGGACAGCCCCAGCATTTT. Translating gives CASSYVGQRGQPQHF.